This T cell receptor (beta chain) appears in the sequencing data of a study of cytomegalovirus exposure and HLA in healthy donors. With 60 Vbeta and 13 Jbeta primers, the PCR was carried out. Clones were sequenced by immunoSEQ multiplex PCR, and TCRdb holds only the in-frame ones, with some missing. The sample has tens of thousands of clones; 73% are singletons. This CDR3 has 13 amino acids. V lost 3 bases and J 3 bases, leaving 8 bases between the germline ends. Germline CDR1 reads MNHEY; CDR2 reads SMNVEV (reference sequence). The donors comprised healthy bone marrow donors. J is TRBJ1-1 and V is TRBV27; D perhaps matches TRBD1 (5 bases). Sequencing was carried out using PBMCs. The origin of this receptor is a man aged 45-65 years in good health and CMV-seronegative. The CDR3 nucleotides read TGTGCCAGCAGTTTTTCGGGGGACACTGAAGCTTTCTTT. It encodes CASSFSGDTEAFF.